This T cell receptor beta chain emerged from a study of cytotoxic CD8 clonotypes in ibrutinib-treated CLL. Study background: The study included 11 relapsed/refractory and under 16 treatment-naive patients; under 18 had IGHV unmutated disease. Study observations and caveats: Relative to age-matched healthy donors, clonality at baseline was higher, and it tracked circulating CD8+ T-cell counts. Rising at ibrutinib response, clonality subsequently fell back toward baseline at progression.

Investigators sought sequencing depths of between 1 in 200,000 and 1 in 1 million T cells. Profiling relied on immunoSEQ multiplex PCR, and the TCRdb table lists in-frame clones only, not all of them. This table holds 150,000 to 200,000 clones, about 88% found once. Of note for this clone: Antigen: not known.

Losses at the gene ends were 6 bases for V and 6 bases for J; bases not matched to a gene: 6. Germline CDR1 WNHNN, CDR2 SYGVQD (reference sequence). CDR3 length equals 14 residues. The receptor's source is a human donor with chronic lymphocytic leukemia. The source was PBMCs, collected at disease progression, from a patient treated with ibrutinib. The gene calls are TRBV10-1 and TRBJ1-5; 9 positions agree with TRBD1. Written as DNA, the CDR3 is TGCGCCAGCAGCCCGGGACAGGGTATTCAGCCCCAGCATTTT. Its protein is CASSPGQGIQPQHF.